This T cell receptor gamma chain was recorded in a study of gamma-delta T cells after stem cell transplantation. With CATT, TCRdb re-called clones from the RT-PCR reads. Seen here are thousands of gamma-chain clones, about 5.3% observed once, and the top ten hold around 22%. This CDR3 contains 15 residues. Germline values: CDR1 GITISATS, CDR2 ISYDGTV (reference sequence). The ends lost 6 bases at V and 7 bases at J; junction bases unmatched: 6. By share, this clone ranks as medium-sized. The sample carries other DNA sequences with the same CDR3. Sequencing was done on a sample of gamma-delta T cells. This TCR was recovered from a human donor. It is not recorded whose cells these are; they may come from a transplant donor. The rearrangement joins TRGV9 to TRGJP. CDR3 region: CALWNGELGKKIKVF. In DNA, the CDR3 is TGTGCCTTGTGGAATGGGGAGTTGGGCAAAAAAATCAAGGTATTT.